Shown below are 19 T cell receptor beta chains from a single sample sequenced in a study of shared clonotypes between healthy human individuals. Sequencing used immunoSEQ multiplex PCR; TCRdb keeps in-frame clones, though not all of them. The repertoire holds over a million clones, with around three quarters as singletons. Sequencing was performed on memory CD4+ T cells from PBMCs. The subset here: CD45RA-negative fraction. These receptors came from a man younger than 30 in good health. Some clones in this sample may be carry-over from other donors' samples.

The rearrangement links TRBV7-2 to TRBJ1-2; possibly TRBD1 for D (5 bases). The germline V and J ends were trimmed by 3 bases and 8 bases, with 16 bases remaining between them. Per germline, CDR1 SGHTA and CDR2 FQGNSA. CDR3 length: 14 amino acids. The CDR3 here is CASSLEVQGGGYTF. For the CDR3, the DNA is TGTGCCAGCAGCTTGGAGGTTCAGGGAGGGGGCTACACCTTC.

J is TRBJ1-1 and V is TRBV2; D is possibly TRBD1 (6 bases). Germline V gives CDR1 SNHLY, CDR2 FYNNEI. V shed 5 bases and J shed 9 bases, with 13 bases lying between them. The CDR3 is 12 amino acids. The CDR3 loop reads CASSPDSDKAFF. The CDR3 coding sequence is TGTGCCAGCAGTCCGGACAGCGACAAAGCTTTCTTT.

Turning to this clone: This could be a read error, since a much larger clone is one nucleotide away. This sample includes further DNA sequences coding for the same CDR3. CDR3 sequence reads: CASSRGETQYF. The DNA of the CDR3 is TGTGCCAGCAGTCGAGGGGAGACCCAGTACTTC. The chain couples TRBV14 to TRBJ2-5, with TRBD2 as a possible D gene (5 bases). CDR1 and CDR2 from the germline V gene are SGHDN and FVKESK. The V gene lost 6 bases and the J gene lost 5 bases, with 7 bases spanning the gap. This CDR3 region has 11 residues. Full variable domain (remainder filled in from reference TRBV14 and TRBJ2-5): EAGVTQFPSHSVIEKGQTVTLRCDPISGHDNLYWYRRVMGKEIKFLLHFVKESKQDESGMPNNRFLAERTGGTYSTLKVQPAELEDSGVYFCASSRGETQYFGPGTRLLVL.

This clone has a single count. The chain employs TRBV9 and TRBJ1-3; possibly TRBD1 for D (5 bases). CDR3 length: 16 residues. Germline V lookup: CDR1 SGDLS, CDR2 YYNGEE. Trimming pared 4 bases from V and 0 bases from J, leaving 14 bases between. CDR3 nucleotide sequence: TGTGCCAGCAGCTTCGGGACGCAGAGCTCTGGAAACACCATATATTTT. Protein: CASSFGTQSSGNTIYF.

The CDR3 reads CASSLDQGRRELFF. The CDR3 DNA is TGTGCCAGCAGCTTGGATCAGGGCCGGAGGGAGCTGTTTTTT. The chain is built from TRBV5-4 and TRBJ2-2; tentatively, D is TRBD1 (5 bases). The CDR3 extends over 14 amino acids. Trimming removed 0 bases at V and 9 bases at J, with 12 bases between. Germline assignment: CDR1 SGHNT and CDR2 YYREEE (reference sequence).

The chain couples TRBV18 to TRBJ2-7; 7 bases align to TRBD1. Germline V gene data show CDR1 as KGHSH and CDR2 as LQKENI. Germline trimming cut 3 bases from V and 3 bases from J; bases unmatched to any gene: 5. This CDR3 spans 14 amino acids. The CDR3 here is CASSPGTEVYEQYF. The CDR3 DNA is TGTGCCAGCTCACCCGGGACAGAAGTCTACGAGCAGTACTTC.

A word on this clone: Other DNA sequences from this sample encode an identical CDR3 as well. V usage is TRBV2 and J usage is TRBJ2-5; D remains unclear. V was cut by 3 bases and J by 5 bases, with 4 bases left in between. The CDR3 is made up of 11 amino acids. Germline V lookup: CDR1 SNHLY, CDR2 FYNNEI. CDR3 protein: CASSELETQYF. CDR3 sequence (DNA): TGTGCCAGCAGTGAGTTGGAGACCCAGTACTTC.

The chain has TRBV6-1 and TRBJ2-3, with D perhaps matching TRBD2 (5 bases). Trimming took 8 bases from V and 4 from J, leaving 13 bases between them. CDR3 length: 13 amino acids. Germline CDR1 MNHNS, CDR2 SASEGT. The CDR3, as DNA: TGTGCCAGCGGGAACTCCGGGGCAGATACGCAGTATTTT. Translated, it gives CASGNSGADTQYF.

The chain combines TRBV6-1 with TRBJ1-2; D gene unclear. The CDR3 runs 14 residues. Trimming shortened V by 2 bases and J by 4 bases, and 11 bases separated the two germline ends. CDR1 and CDR2 from the germline V gene are MNHNS and SASEGT. The CDR3 protein is CASSELFPVYGYTF. The CDR3 DNA reads as TGTGCCAGCAGTGAACTCTTCCCTGTCTATGGCTACACCTTC.

This rearrangement joins TRBV5-1 to TRBJ2-5; no reliable D call. The CDR3 loop spans 13 amino acids. Trimming removed 4 bases from V and 5 bases from J, with 12 bases in between. In germline, CDR1 is SGHRS, CDR2 YFSETQ. The CDR3 reads CASSPSGPETQYF. CDR3 bases: TGCGCCAGCAGCCCATCAGGCCCCGAGACCCAGTACTTC.

The chain employs TRBV4-3 and TRBJ2-7, with D unclear. Germline assignment: CDR1 LGHNA and CDR2 YSLEER. Trimming pared 1 base from V and 5 bases from J, leaving 3 bases between. The CDR3 contains 11 residues. CDR3 loop: CASSQADEQYF. In nucleotides, the CDR3 is TGCGCCAGCAGCCAAGCCGACGAGCAGTACTTC.

This rearrangement joins TRBV4-2 to TRBJ1-5; 8 bases line up with TRBD1. The CDR3 contains 16 residues. CDR1 and CDR2 (germline): LGHNA, YNFKEQ. V was clipped by 2 bases and J by 2 bases; unmatched bases: 5. In DNA, the CDR3 is TGTGCCAGCAGCCAAAAGGACAGGGCGGGCAATCAGCCCCAGCATTTT. Its translation is CASSQKDRAGNQPQHF.

The CDR3 loop is CASTPGAGGIDTQYF. In DNA, the CDR3 is TGTGCCAGCACCCCGGGCGCGGGAGGGATAGATACGCAGTATTTT. The rearrangement links TRBV9 to TRBJ2-3; 9 positions agree with TRBD2. Germline V gene sequence: CDR1 SGDLS, CDR2 YYNGEE. V dropped 6 bases and J dropped 5; count of bases not matched to a gene: 10. The CDR3 has 15 amino acids. The full variable domain, its missing parts supplied by reference TRBV9 and TRBJ2-3, is DSGVTQTPKHLITATGQRVTLRCSPRSGDLSVYWYQQSLDQGLQFLIQYYNGEERAKGNILERFSAQQFPDLHSELNLSSLELGDSALYFCASTPGAGGIDTQYFGPGTRLTVL.

The chain combines TRBV19 with TRBJ2-1, with TRBD2 matching 13 bases. The V and J ends lost 4 bases and 7 bases, in that order; junction bases with no gene match: 4. Germline CDR1 reads LNHDA; CDR2 reads SQIVND (reference sequence). The CDR3 runs to 15 residues. DNA of the CDR3: TGTGCCAGTAGTAGGACTAGCGGGAGTTTGAATGAGCAGTTCTTC. Encoded protein: CASSRTSGSLNEQFF.

The CDR3 loop is CASRRTGEDTQYF. The CDR3 DNA reads as TGTGCCAGCAGACGGACAGGGGAGGATACGCAGTATTTT. The chain combines TRBV27 with TRBJ2-3; 9 bases map to TRBD1. V lost 6 bases and J lost 6; bases outside the gene matches: 4. The CDR3 totals 13 residues. The V gene's germline CDR1 is MNHEY and CDR2 SMNVEV (reference sequence).

The chain joins TRBV9 to TRBJ1-4, with a weak D call TRBD1 (5 bases). The CDR3 contains 13 residues. Germline CDR1 SGDLS, CDR2 YYNGEE. Trimming left V 7 bases short and J 8 bases short, with 15 bases between. The CDR3 nucleotides are TGTGCCAGCTCGTGGGGGACGGGGGAAAAACTGTTTTTT. This gives the protein CASSWGTGEKLFF.

A remark on this clone: This same CDR3 is encoded by further DNA sequences in the sample. The chain links TRBV5-1 to TRBJ2-3; TRBD1 or TRBD2 may be the D gene (5 bases each). V lost 3 bases, J lost 3 bases, and 8 bases lay in between. The CDR3 extends over 13 amino acids. Germline V gene sequence: CDR1 SGHRS, CDR2 YFSETQ. The CDR3 reads CASSSGPTDTQYF. Here the CDR3 DNA reads TGCGCCAGCAGCTCGGGGCCGACAGATACGCAGTATTTT. Variable domain in full (rest from reference TRBV5-1 and TRBJ2-3): KAGVTQTPRYLIKTRGQQVTLSCSPISGHRSVSWYQQTPGQGLQFLFEYFSETQRNKGNFPGRFSGRQFSNSRSEMNVSTLELGDSALYLCASSSGPTDTQYFGPGTRLTVL.

This clone appeared a single time. The rearrangement links TRBV15 to TRBJ1-5; D not resolved. The length of the CDR3 is 16 residues. Germline V lookup: CDR1 LNHNV, CDR2 YYDKDF (reference sequence). With 0 bases removed from V and 1 base from J, the gap between germline ends came to 10 bases. CDR3 sequence (DNA): TGTGCCACCAGCAGAGATTTGCGGACGAGCAATCAGCCCCAGCATTTT. It translates to CATSRDLRTSNQPQHF.

The chain couples TRBV10-2 to TRBJ1-1; D not resolved. The CDR3 runs to 15 residues. Germline assignment: CDR1 WSHSY and CDR2 SAAADI. Trimming stripped 8 bases from V and 0 bases from J, with 16 bases between. The CDR3 DNA reads TGCGCCAGCTCCGCCGGCGACTATATGAACACTGAAGCTTTCTTT. It yields the protein CASSAGDYMNTEAFF.